Each of the 13 T cell receptor beta chains below was sequenced from the same sample in a study of cytomegalovirus exposure and HLA in healthy donors. PCR involved 60 Vbeta and 13 Jbeta primers. Generated by immunoSEQ multiplex PCR, the TCRdb table keeps only in-frame clones and is missing some. The sample comprises about 170,000 clones, approximately 80% of which are singletons, and roughly 0.75% rests with the top ten. Sequenced sample: PBMCs. Receptors originate from a young woman in good health and CMV-seronegative.

This clone was observed a single time. The V and J genes are TRBV19 and TRBJ1-5; tentatively, D is TRBD1 (6 bases). V was trimmed by 5 bases and J by 2 bases, leaving 10 bases between them. Germline-derived CDR1 and CDR2 are LNHDA and SQIVND (reference sequence). This CDR3 is built from 14 residues. The CDR3 is CASSFPGGNQPQHF. The CDR3, as DNA: TGTGCCAGTAGTTTTCCAGGGGGCAATCAGCCCCAGCATTTT.

The gene calls are TRBV6-5 and TRBJ2-7, with TRBD1 as a possible D gene (6 bases). From germline, CDR1 is MNHEY and CDR2 SVGAGI. Trimming shortened V by 2 bases and J by 7 bases, and 18 bases separated the two germline ends. The length of the CDR3 is 15 residues. CDR3 amino acids: CASSYGTRGFWEQYF. CDR3 in DNA: TGTGCCAGCAGTTACGGTACTAGGGGGTTTTGGGAGCAGTACTTC.

The gene calls are TRBV4-1 and TRBJ2-1, with D possibly being TRBD2 (5 bases). Trimming removed 0 bases at V and 1 base at J, with 13 bases between. CDR3 length: 17 amino acids. From germline, CDR1 is MGHRA and CDR2 YSYEKL. The CDR3 DNA reads as TGCGCCAGCAGCCAAGATAGGCGGGCGGTATCCTACAATGAGCAGTTCTTC. As protein: CASSQDRRAVSYNEQFF.

This chain uses TRBV13 with TRBJ2-5, with a weak D call TRBD2 (6 bases). From germline, CDR1 is PRHDT and CDR2 FYEKMQ (reference sequence). Between the trimmed V and J ends, which lost 3 bases and 1 base, there was a span of 9 bases. CDR3 length: 14 amino acids. Written as DNA, the CDR3 is TGTGCCAGCAGCTTCCGGGACTTCCAAGAGACCCAGTACTTC. This sequence encodes CASSFRDFQETQYF.

The rearrangement links TRBV28 to TRBJ2-3, with 12 bases that match TRBD2. This CDR3 has 22 amino acids. V shed 5 bases and J 7 bases; nucleotides not matched to a gene: 28. CDR1 MDHEN and CDR2 SYDVKM come from the germline V gene. The CDR3 here is CASSTPLDLSQKRLAGDHTQYF. DNA for the CDR3: TGTGCCAGCAGTACACCCCTCGATCTATCTCAAAAGCGACTAGCGGGAGATCATACGCAGTATTTT.

This clone has a single count. The chain employs TRBV7-6 and TRBJ2-1; D perhaps matches TRBD2 (6 bases). Germline V gives CDR1 SGHVS, CDR2 FNYEAQ. The CDR3 is 13 amino acids. Trimming shortened V by 2 bases and J by 7 bases, and 9 bases separated the two germline ends. The CDR3 DNA sequence: TGTGCCAGCAGCTTATGGGGGGAAAATGAGCAGTTCTTC. It codes for CASSLWGENEQFF. The variable domain in full, with the rest retrieved from reference TRBV7-6 and TRBJ2-1, is GAGVSQSPRYKVTKRGQDVALRCDPISGHVSLYWYRQALGQGPEFLTYFNYEAQQDKSGLPNDRFSAERPEGSISTLTIQRTEQRDSAMYRCASSLWGENEQFFGPGTRLTVL.

This clone was counted once. The V gene is TRBV9, the J gene TRBJ1-5; 8 bases are shared with TRBD1. With V trimmed by 4 bases and J by 2 bases, 2 bases remained unmatched. The germline CDR1 and CDR2 sequences are SGDLS and YYNGEE. This CDR3 is 14 amino acids long. The DNA for the CDR3 is TGTGCCAGCAGCCCGACAGGGGGCAATCAGCCCCAGCATTTT. Protein sequence: CASSPTGGNQPQHF.

The V and J genes are TRBV7-2 and TRBJ2-7; 9 bases are shared with TRBD2. V lost 2 bases and J lost 4; bases outside the gene matches: 3. Germline CDR1 reads SGHTA; CDR2 reads FQGNSA. There are 14 residues in the CDR3. The CDR3 loop reads CASSLRREGYEQYF. The CDR3 DNA follows: TGTGCCAGCAGCTTAAGGCGGGAGGGGTACGAGCAGTACTTC.

This clone appeared a single time. V is TRBV11-2 and J is TRBJ1-4; weak D call: TRBD1 (5 bases). The length of the CDR3 is 14 residues. CDR1 and CDR2 (germline): SGHAT, FQNNGV. The V end lost 1 base, the J end lost 8 bases, and 11 bases lay between the germline ends. DNA of the CDR3: TGTGCCAGCAGCTTAGGGGAAGGGGCAGAAAAACTGTTTTTT. Translated, it gives CASSLGEGAEKLFF.

The chain recombines TRBV4-1 with TRBJ2-1; 10 nucleotides match TRBD1. V trimming: 0 bases; J trimming: 6 bases; junction bases outside the gene matches: 8. Germline V gene sequence: CDR1 MGHRA, CDR2 YSYEKL. The CDR3 contains 17 residues. DNA for the CDR3: TGCGCCAGCAGCCAAGATTTCGGGACAGGGGTCCGCAATGAGCAGTTCTTC. This encodes CASSQDFGTGVRNEQFF.

The chain is built from TRBV29-1 and TRBJ2-1; the match to TRBD2 covers 9 bases. The junction had 19 bases not matched to a gene; V was cut back by 5 bases and J by 11 bases. The CDR3 totals 16 residues. Germline CDR1 SQVTM, CDR2 ANQGSEA. The CDR3 spells CSVSTHTPAGGLKQFF. In DNA form, the CDR3 reads TGCAGCGTTTCCACACATACCCCAGCGGGAGGACTAAAGCAGTTCTTC.

V usage is TRBV7-3 and J usage is TRBJ2-1; 9 nucleotides match TRBD1. The length of the CDR3 is 15 residues. The germline V gene encodes CDR1 SGHTA and CDR2 FQGTGA. V trimming: 4 bases; J trimming: 4 bases; junction bases outside the gene matches: 5. The CDR3 sequence is CASSWGQGPYNEQFF. The CDR3 region has the DNA TGTGCCAGCAGCTGGGGACAGGGTCCTTACAATGAGCAGTTCTTC.

The chain couples TRBV11-1 to TRBJ2-3; TRBD2 agrees at 11 bases. The junction had 1 base not matched to a gene; V was cut back by 1 base and J by 1 base. The length of the CDR3 is 16 residues. Germline V lookup: CDR1 SGHAT, CDR2 FQDESV (reference sequence). The CDR3 loop is CASSLELAGGTDTQYF. CDR3 nucleotides: TGTGCCAGCAGCTTAGAACTAGCGGGAGGCACAGATACGCAGTATTTT.